These T cell receptor beta chains were read from a single sample in a study of T cell responses to AZD1222 COVID-19 vaccine. The assay was immunoSEQ multiplex PCR, and TCRdb's table has in-frame clones only and misses some. The table records around 78,000 clones, 90% of them present only once. The material sequenced was peripheral blood, taken 28 days after the second AZD1222 dose. Receptors originate from an adult who received the AZD1222 COVID-19 vaccine. Both conserved end residues are part of each CDR3. The D gene is left open where the match is weak. Not all rows give a size; the values are once, few, many and, for expanded clones, a class.

abundance	v_gene	d_gene	j_gene	CDR3aa	CDR3nt
once	TRBV30	-	TRBJ1-5	CAWSPASNQPQHF	TGTGCCTGGAGTCCAGCAAGCAATCAGCCCCAGCATTTT
-	TRBV5-1	TRBD1	TRBJ2-7	CASSTGQGTYEQYF	TGCGCCAGCAGCACCGGACAGGGAACCTACGAGCAGTACTTC
-	TRBV21-1	-	TRBJ2-4	CASSKAGLPRWAKNIQYF	TGTGCCAGCAGCAAAGCGGGACTTCCGAGATGGGCCAAAAACATTCAGTACTTC
-	TRBV19	-	TRBJ1-2	CASSTTTLSRGGYTF	TGTGCCAGTAGTACCACAACGCTGAGCAGAGGTGGCTACACCTTC
-	TRBV28	-	TRBJ1-2	CASRPQGRSGYTF	TGTGCCAGCAGACCACAGGGTCGAAGTGGCTACACCTTC
-	TRBV5-1	-	TRBJ2-3	CASSLQTQAGDTQYF	TGCGCCAGCAGCTTACAGACCCAGGCAGGAGATACGCAGTATTTT
-	TRBV6-5	TRBD2	TRBJ2-7	CASSYGTGLADEQYF	TGTGCCAGCAGTTACGGGACGGGACTAGCGGACGAGCAGTACTTC
few	TRBV30	TRBD1	TRBJ2-7	CAWTGTGGHEQYF	TGTGCCTGGACCGGGACAGGGGGCCACGAGCAGTACTTC
-	TRBV6-5	-	TRBJ1-2	CASSRSWTTDGYTF	TGTGCCAGCAGCCGATCGTGGACGACGGATGGCTACACCTTC
-	TRBV9	-	TRBJ2-7	CASSPPGHPYEQYF	TGTGCCAGCAGCCCACCGGGACATCCCTACGAGCAGTACTTC
-	TRBV5-1	TRBD1	TRBJ2-7	CASRTGTGVWEQYF	TGCGCCAGCAGGACCGGGACAGGGGTTTGGGAGCAGTACTTC
-	TRBV7-2	-	TRBJ1-4	CASSLGAGWEKLFF	TGTGCCAGCAGCTTGGGAGCTGGGTGGGAAAAACTGTTTTTT
-	TRBV13	-	TRBJ2-7	CASSLGQGGTYYEQYF	TGTGCCAGCAGCTTAGGACAGGGCGGAACATACTACGAGCAGTACTTC
-	TRBV5-1	-	TRBJ2-3	CASSLEGGRDTQYF	TGCGCCAGCAGCTTGGAGGGGGGGCGTGATACGCAGTATTTT
-	TRBV27	-	TRBJ1-3	CASSRRALSGNTIYF	TGTGCCAGCAGTCGCAGGGCGCTCTCTGGAAACACCATATATTTT
-	TRBV28	TRBD1	TRBJ1-2	CAGSDRVNDGYTF	TGTGCCGGCTCAGACAGGGTCAATGATGGCTACACCTTC
-	TRBV7-9	-	TRBJ1-1	CASSYEGGPTEAFF	TGTGCCAGCAGCTACGAGGGGGGGCCCACTGAAGCTTTCTTT
-	TRBV6-6	TRBD2	TRBJ2-5	CASSHSRMTSGAQETQYF	TGTGCCAGCAGTCACAGCCGTATGACTAGCGGGGCACAAGAGACCCAGTACTTC
-	TRBV7-9	-	TRBJ1-5	CASSYTGGPQHF	TGTGCCAGCAGCTATACTGGTGGGCCCCAGCATTTT
-	TRBV12-3/TRBV12-4	-	TRBJ2-2	CASRPIPGELFF	TGTGCCAGCCGTCCGATCCCCGGGGAGCTGTTTTTT
-	TRBV5-1	-	TRBJ2-6	CASSLVEGSGANVLTF	TGCGCCAGCAGCTTGGTTGAGGGCTCTGGGGCCAACGTCCTGACTTTC
once	TRBV5-4	TRBD2	TRBJ2-7	CASSGRLAGGNSEQYF	TGTGCCAGCAGCGGCCGACTAGCGGGGGGGAATAGCGAGCAGTACTTC
few	TRBV3-1/TRBV3-2	-	TRBJ1-1	CASSQGTLNTEAFF	TGTGCCAGCAGCCAAGGCACATTGAACACTGAAGCTTTCTTT
-	TRBV3-1/TRBV3-2	TRBD1	TRBJ1-2	CASSQGGTGVGSYGYTF	TGTGCCAGCAGCCAGGGAGGCACAGGGGTTGGCAGCTATGGCTACACCTTC
-	TRBV28	-	TRBJ1-3	CASITQGLGNTIYF	TGTGCCAGCATCACCCAGGGCCTTGGAAACACCATATATTTT
-	TRBV6-5	TRBD1	TRBJ1-2	CASSTDRGYGYTF	TGTGCCAGCAGTACGGACAGGGGTTATGGCTACACCTTC
-	TRBV7-2	-	TRBJ2-1	CASRQGRSSYNEQFF	TGTGCCAGCAGACAAGGGAGAAGCTCCTACAATGAGCAGTTCTTC
-	TRBV7-8	TRBD1	TRBJ1-1	CASRAPGGTGTMNTEAFF	TGTGCCAGCAGAGCCCCCGGGGGGACAGGGACAATGAACACTGAAGCTTTCTTT
-	TRBV7-2	TRBD1	TRBJ1-5	CASSPRTGSYQPQHF	TGTGCCAGCAGCCCAAGGACAGGGAGTTATCAGCCCCAGCATTTT
-	TRBV4-3	-	TRBJ2-1	CASSLSGLNEQFF	TGCGCCAGCAGTCTAAGCGGGCTGAACGAGCAGTTCTTC
-	TRBV5-6	-	TRBJ1-5	CASSLWQSSNQPQHF	TGTGCCAGCAGCTTGTGGCAGTCTAGCAATCAGCCCCAGCATTTT
-	TRBV5-6	-	TRBJ2-2	CATSFQTGELFF	TGTGCCACCAGCTTTCAGACCGGGGAGCTGTTTTTT
-	TRBV7-3	-	TRBJ2-1	CASSPRRDTTQSSYNEQFF	TGTGCCAGCAGCCCGCGTAGGGACACAACCCAGAGCTCCTACAATGAGCAGTTCTTC
-	TRBV3-1/TRBV3-2	-	TRBJ1-5	CASSQDATGGPQHF	TGTGCCAGCAGCCAAGATGCGACAGGTGGTCCCCAGCATTTT
-	TRBV24-1	-	TRBJ2-2	CAITSPVTGELFF	TGTGCCATTACTTCCCCGGTCACCGGGGAGCTGTTTTTT
-	TRBV6-5	-	TRBJ2-7	CASSSTLSSAGQYF	TGTGCCAGCAGTTCGACGCTGTCTTCGGCCGGGCAGTACTTC
-	TRBV5-8	-	TRBJ1-2	CASSLDRTNYGYTF	TGTGCCAGCAGCTTGGACAGAACTAACTATGGCTACACCTTC
-	TRBV7-3	-	TRBJ1-1	CASSAGPNTEAFF	TGTGCCAGCAGCGCCGGGCCCAACACTGAAGCTTTCTTT
-	TRBV6-1	-	TRBJ1-4	CASSEGAPNEKLFF	TGTGCCAGCAGTGAGGGCGCCCCTAATGAAAAACTGTTTTTT
-	TRBV12-2	-	TRBJ1-5	CASRPLSNQPQHF	TGTGCAAGTCGCCCATTGTCCAATCAGCCCCAGCATTTT
-	TRBV4-1	-	TRBJ1-3	CASSQDTGSGNTIYF	TGCGCCAGCAGCCAAGATACAGGCTCTGGAAACACCATATATTTT
-	TRBV7-9	-	TRBJ1-3	CASSTAVHGNTIYF	TGTGCCAGCAGTACAGCCGTTCACGGAAACACCATATATTTT
-	TRBV10-3	-	TRBJ1-3	CAISGTSGRSGNTIYF	TGTGCCATCAGTGGGACGTCCGGTAGGTCTGGAAACACCATATATTTT
once	TRBV4-3	TRBD2	TRBJ2-1	CASSPLVGSGGVYNEQFF	TGCGCCAGCAGCCCCCTCGTTGGTAGCGGGGGGGTTTACAATGAGCAGTTCTTC
-	TRBV7-9	-	TRBJ1-6	CASRLLYNSPLHF	TGTGCCAGCAGACTTCTCTATAATTCACCCCTCCACTTT
-	TRBV24-1	-	TRBJ2-5	CATSVGTANQETQYF	TGTGCCACCAGTGTTGGGACGGCGAACCAAGAGACCCAGTACTTC
-	TRBV12-3/TRBV12-4	-	TRBJ2-7	CASSPMPLYEQYF	TGTGCCAGCAGTCCCATGCCCCTCTACGAGCAGTACTTC
-	TRBV30	TRBD1	TRBJ1-5	CAWRGQGVLSPQHF	TGTGCCTGGAGGGGACAGGGGGTATTGTCGCCCCAGCATTTT
-	TRBV4-3	TRBD2	TRBJ2-1	CASSQGVGTNSYNEQFF	TGCGCCAGCAGCCAAGGGGTGGGGACTAACTCCTACAATGAGCAGTTCTTC
-	TRBV3-1/TRBV3-2	-	TRBJ2-5	CASSQVGGAETQYF	TGTGCCAGCAGCCAAGTAGGTGGGGCGGAGACCCAGTACTTC
-	TRBV27	-	TRBJ1-5	CASSLGAGSQPQHF	TGTGCCAGCAGTTTAGGGGCGGGGAGTCAGCCCCAGCATTTT
-	TRBV5-8	TRBD2	TRBJ2-2	CASSLTRGVTGELFF	TGTGCCAGCAGCTTGACTCGGGGGGTCACCGGGGAGCTGTTTTTT
-	TRBV14	-	TRBJ1-1	CASSQGRGASAFF	TGTGCCAGCAGCCAAGGACGGGGGGCCTCAGCTTTCTTT
-	TRBV6-5	TRBD1	TRBJ1-6	CASSPGQALISPLHF	TGTGCCAGCAGTCCGGGACAGGCTCTAATTTCACCCCTCCACTTT
-	TRBV6-5	-	TRBJ1-1	CASRPGKNAEAFF	TGTGCCAGCAGACCCGGGAAAAACGCTGAAGCTTTCTTT
-	TRBV28	TRBD1	TRBJ1-5	CASYGRQGAGQPQHF	TGTGCCTCCTATGGGCGGCAGGGGGCAGGTCAGCCCCAGCATTTT